These 5 T cell receptor beta chains were sequenced from one sample in a study of patients and donors after allogeneic stem cell transplantation. TCRdb called the RT-PCR reads again in MiXCR, with one record for every CDR3 protein. The data hold 200,000 to 250,000 distinct CDR3 sequences, with around an eighth observed a single time. Sequencing input: blood, either unsorted or a sorted T cell fraction (not recorded which). These receptors were obtained from a human donor who was either an allogeneic HSCT recipient or a stem cell or donor lymphocyte infusion donor (not recorded which). It is not recorded whose cells these are; they may come from a transplant donor.

The rearrangement uses TRBV4-2 and TRBJ1-1; 7 bases fit TRBD1. This CDR3 contains 12 residues. Germline CDR1 LGHNA, CDR2 YNFKEQ. Trimming took 4 bases from V and 7 from J; bases not matched to a gene: 3. CDR3: CASSRRTGEAFF. As DNA, the CDR3 is TGTGCCAGCAGCCGAAGGACAGGTGAAGCTTTCTTT.

This clonotype was recorded at least ten times. V usage is TRBV24-1 and J usage is TRBJ1-2, with D hard to call. The V end lost 4 bases, the J end lost 2 bases, and 7 bases lay between the germline ends. The CDR3 runs to 13 residues. In germline, CDR1 is KGHDR, CDR2 SFDVKD. CDR3 sequence reads: CATSEWVNYGYTF. CDR3 DNA sequence: TGTGCCACCAGTGAGTGGGTAAACTATGGCTACACCTTC.

This clonotype has ten or more counts. This chain uses TRBV3-1 with TRBJ1-3; maybe TRBD1 (5 bases). The germline V gene encodes CDR1 LGHDT and CDR2 YNNKEL (reference sequence). CDR3 size: 14 residues. V was shortened by 5 bases and J by 2 bases, with 10 bases between the two germline ends. DNA for the CDR3: TGTGCCAGCAGCTCGCAGGGCGCTGGAAACACCATATATTTT. Its translation is CASSSQGAGNTIYF.

The V and J genes are TRBV4-1 and TRBJ2-1, with TRBD2 matching 11 bases. The CDR3 spans 15 residues. With 1 base clipped from V and 6 bases from J, the junction kept 2 bases outside the gene matches. Germline values: CDR1 MGHRA, CDR2 YSYEKL. This CDR3 is CASSQGLAGLNEQFF. CDR3 in DNA: TGCGCCAGCAGCCAAGGACTAGCGGGACTCAATGAGCAGTTCTTC.

The rearrangement uses TRBV7-3 and TRBJ1-1, with D uncertain. There are 13 residues in the CDR3. Germline V gene data show CDR1 as SGHTA and CDR2 as FQGTGA. Trimming pared 8 bases from V and 0 bases from J, leaving 10 bases between. DNA of the CDR3: TGTGCCAGCCGCGAAAAGTTGAACACTGAAGCTTTCTTT. Protein product: CASREKLNTEAFF.